This T cell receptor beta chain was recovered during a study of shared clonotypes between healthy human individuals. CDR3 length equals 15 residues. The V end lost 3 bases, the J end lost 4 bases, and 13 bases lay between the germline ends. The donors were adults (healthy and HIV-negative) with no recent acute infections or vaccinations. Per sorted-subset replicate PCR, input was approximately 0.2 ug DNA, representing tens of thousands of T cell genomes. TCRdb's copy holds only in-frame clones and misses some; the assay was immunoSEQ multiplex PCR. The sample shows approximately 2.3 million clones, 90% to 95% of them seen only once.

This receptor was taken from a young man in good health. Some clones in this sample may be carry-over from other donors' samples. V and J are TRBV23-1 and TRBJ1-5, with a weak D call TRBD1 (5 bases). TRBV23-1 is assigned to the ORF class and has an uncertain function. Sequencing was performed on naive CD4+ T cells from PBMCs. Subset here: CD45RA+ positively selected. CDR3 sequence reads: CASSQPDRANQPQHF. DNA for the CDR3: TGCGCCAGCAGTCAGCCCGACAGAGCGAATCAGCCCCAGCATTTT.